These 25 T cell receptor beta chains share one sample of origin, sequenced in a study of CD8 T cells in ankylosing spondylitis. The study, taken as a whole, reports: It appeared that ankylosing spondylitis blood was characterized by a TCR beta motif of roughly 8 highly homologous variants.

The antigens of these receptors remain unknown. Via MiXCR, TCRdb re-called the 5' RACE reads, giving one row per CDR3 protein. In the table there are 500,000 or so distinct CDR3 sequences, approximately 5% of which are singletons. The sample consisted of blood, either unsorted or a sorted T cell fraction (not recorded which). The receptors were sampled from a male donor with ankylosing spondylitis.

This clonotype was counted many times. CDR3 sequence: CASLSRTANTGELFF. The CDR3, as DNA: TGTGCCAGCCTCTCTAGGACGGCGAACACCGGGGAGCTGTTTTTT. The chain uses TRBV6-1 and TRBJ2-2; D remains unclear. Per germline, CDR1 MNHNS and CDR2 SASEGT. The V gene lost 8 bases and the J gene lost 0 bases, with 13 bases spanning the gap. CDR3 size: 15 residues.

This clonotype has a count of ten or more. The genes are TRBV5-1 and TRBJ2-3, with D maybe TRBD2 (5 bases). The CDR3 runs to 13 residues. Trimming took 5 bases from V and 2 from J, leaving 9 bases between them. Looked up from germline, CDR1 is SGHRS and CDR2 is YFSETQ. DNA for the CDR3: TGCGCCAGCAGGCTCGGGAACACAGATACGCAGTATTTT. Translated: CASRLGNTDTQYF.

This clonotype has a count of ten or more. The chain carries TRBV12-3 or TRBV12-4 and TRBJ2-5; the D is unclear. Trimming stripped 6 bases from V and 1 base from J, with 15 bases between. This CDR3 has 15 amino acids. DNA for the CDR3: TGTGCCAGCAGCCCGGGCCAGTTATTCCAAGAGACCCAGTACTTC. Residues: CASSPGQLFQETQYF.

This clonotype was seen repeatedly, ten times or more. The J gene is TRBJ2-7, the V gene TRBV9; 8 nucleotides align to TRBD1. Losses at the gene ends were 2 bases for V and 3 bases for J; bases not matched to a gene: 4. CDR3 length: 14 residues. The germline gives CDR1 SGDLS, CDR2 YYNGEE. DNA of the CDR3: TGTGCCAGCAGCGTCCGAGACAGGGGCTACGAGCAGTACTTC. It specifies CASSVRDRGYEQYF.

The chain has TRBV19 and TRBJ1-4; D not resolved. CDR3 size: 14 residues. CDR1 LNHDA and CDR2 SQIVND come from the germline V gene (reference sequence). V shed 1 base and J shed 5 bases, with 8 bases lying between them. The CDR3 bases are TGTGCCAGTAGTATAGGACGGGCGAATGAAAAACTGTTTTTT. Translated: CASSIGRANEKLFF. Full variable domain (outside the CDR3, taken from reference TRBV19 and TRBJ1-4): DGGITQSPKYLFRKEGQNVTLSCEQNLNHDAMYWYRQDPGQGLRLIYYSQIVNDFQKGDIAEGYSVSREKKESFPLTVTSAQKNPTAFYLCASSIGRANEKLFFGSGTQLSVL.

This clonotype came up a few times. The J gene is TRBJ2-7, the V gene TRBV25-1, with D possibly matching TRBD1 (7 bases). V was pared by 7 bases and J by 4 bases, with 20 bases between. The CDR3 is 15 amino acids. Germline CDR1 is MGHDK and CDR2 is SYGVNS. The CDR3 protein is CASTKRRGPPYEQYF. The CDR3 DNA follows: TGTGCCAGCACTAAGAGGAGGGGGCCTCCATACGAGCAGTACTTC.

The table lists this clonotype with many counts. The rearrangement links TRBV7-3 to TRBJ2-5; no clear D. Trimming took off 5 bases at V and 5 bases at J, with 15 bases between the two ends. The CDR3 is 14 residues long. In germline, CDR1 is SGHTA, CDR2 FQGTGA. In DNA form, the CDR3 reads TGTGCCAGCAGCAGCTCAGGCCCCGGGGAGACCCAGTACTTC. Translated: CASSSSGPGETQYF.

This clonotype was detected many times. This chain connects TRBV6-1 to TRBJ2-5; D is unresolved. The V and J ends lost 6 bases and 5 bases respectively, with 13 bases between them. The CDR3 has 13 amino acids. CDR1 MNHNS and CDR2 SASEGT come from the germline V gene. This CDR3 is CASRDRPLETQYF. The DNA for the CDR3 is TGTGCCAGCAGAGACCGACCGCTGGAGACCCAGTACTTC.

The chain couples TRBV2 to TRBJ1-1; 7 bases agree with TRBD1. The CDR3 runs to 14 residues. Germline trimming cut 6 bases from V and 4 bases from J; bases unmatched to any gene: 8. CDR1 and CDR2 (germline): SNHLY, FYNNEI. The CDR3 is CASRVDREGTEAFF. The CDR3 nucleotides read TGTGCCAGCAGAGTCGACAGGGAAGGCACTGAAGCTTTCTTT. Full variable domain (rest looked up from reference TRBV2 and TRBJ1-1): EPEVTQTPSHQVTQMGQEVILRCVPISNHLYFYWYRQILGQKVEFLVSFYNNEISEKSEIFDDQFSVERPDGSNFTLKIRSTKLEDSAMYFCASRVDREGTEAFFGQGTRLTVV.

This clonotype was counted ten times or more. The CDR3 reads CSVTSEVGSTDTQYF. Here the CDR3 DNA reads TGCAGCGTCACCTCCGAGGTCGGAAGCACAGATACGCAGTATTTT. The chain is built from TRBV29-1 and TRBJ2-3; D gene unclear. This CDR3 region has 15 residues. Germline V gene data show CDR1 as SQVTM and CDR2 as ANQGSEA. The V gene lost 6 bases and the J gene lost 0 bases, with 16 bases spanning the gap.

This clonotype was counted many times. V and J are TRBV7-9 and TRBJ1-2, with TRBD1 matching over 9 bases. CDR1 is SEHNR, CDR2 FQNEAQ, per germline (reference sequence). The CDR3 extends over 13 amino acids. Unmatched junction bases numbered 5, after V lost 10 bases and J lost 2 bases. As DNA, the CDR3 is TGTGCCACCCCCGGGACAGGGAACTATGGCTACACCTTC. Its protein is CATPGTGNYGYTF.

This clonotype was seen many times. The CDR3 DNA reads TGCAGTGCTAGAGATCCGGACACCCGCTATGGCTACACCTTC. It specifies CSARDPDTRYGYTF. The V call is TRBV20-1, the J call TRBJ1-2; D may be TRBD1 (5 bases). CDR3 length: 14 amino acids. Germline V gene lookup returns CDR1 DFQATT and CDR2 SNEGSKA (reference sequence). V dropped 0 bases and J dropped 4 bases, with 12 bases sitting between them.

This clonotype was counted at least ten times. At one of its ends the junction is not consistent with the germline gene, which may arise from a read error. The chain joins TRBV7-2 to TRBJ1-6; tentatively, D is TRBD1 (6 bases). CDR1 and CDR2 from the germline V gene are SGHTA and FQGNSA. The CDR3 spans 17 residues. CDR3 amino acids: CASSLARNREVNSPLHF. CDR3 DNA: TGTGCCAGCAGCCTAGCCCGAAACAGGGAAGTGAATTCACCCCTCCACTTT.

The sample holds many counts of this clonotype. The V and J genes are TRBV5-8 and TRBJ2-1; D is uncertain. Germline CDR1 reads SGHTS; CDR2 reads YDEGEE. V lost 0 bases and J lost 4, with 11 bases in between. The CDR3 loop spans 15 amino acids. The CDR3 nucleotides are TGTGCCAGCAGCTTGGAAGGCCTGGGGTACAATGAGCAGTTCTTC. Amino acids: CASSLEGLGYNEQFF.

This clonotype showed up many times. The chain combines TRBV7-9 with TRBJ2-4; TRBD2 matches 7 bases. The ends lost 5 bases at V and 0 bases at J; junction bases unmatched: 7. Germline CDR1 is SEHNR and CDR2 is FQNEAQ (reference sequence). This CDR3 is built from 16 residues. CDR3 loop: CASSGGGDLAKNIQYF. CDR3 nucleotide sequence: TGTGCCAGCAGCGGGGGGGGGGATCTAGCCAAAAACATTCAGTACTTC.

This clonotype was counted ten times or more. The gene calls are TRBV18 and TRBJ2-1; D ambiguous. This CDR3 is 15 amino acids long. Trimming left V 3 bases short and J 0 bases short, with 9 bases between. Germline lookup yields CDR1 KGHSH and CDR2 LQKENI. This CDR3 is CASSPGRGSYNEQFF. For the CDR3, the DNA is TGTGCCAGCTCACCTGGACGAGGCTCCTACAATGAGCAGTTCTTC.

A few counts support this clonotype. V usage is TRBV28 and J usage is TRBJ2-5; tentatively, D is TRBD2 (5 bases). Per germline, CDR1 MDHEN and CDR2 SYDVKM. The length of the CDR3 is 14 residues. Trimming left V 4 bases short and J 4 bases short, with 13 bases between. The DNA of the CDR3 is TGTGCCAGCAGTTCGGGCCAAAGCGGAGAGACCCAGTACTTC. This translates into CASSSGQSGETQYF.

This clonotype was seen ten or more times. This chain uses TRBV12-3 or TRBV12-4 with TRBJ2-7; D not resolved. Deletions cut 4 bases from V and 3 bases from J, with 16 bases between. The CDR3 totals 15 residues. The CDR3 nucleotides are TGTGCCAGCAGTTGGTCGGACGGCGGCGGCTACGAGCAGTACTTC. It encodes CASSWSDGGGYEQYF.

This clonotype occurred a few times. CDR3 protein: CASSDGTGFYNSPLHF. In nucleotides, the CDR3 is TGTGCCAGCAGCGACGGGACAGGGTTCTATAATTCACCCCTCCACTTT. The chain employs TRBV9 and TRBJ1-6; 9 bases fit TRBD1. This CDR3 has 16 amino acids. V shed 3 bases, J shed 3 bases, and the junction held 4 bases outside the gene matches. CDR1 and CDR2 (germline): SGDLS, YYNGEE.

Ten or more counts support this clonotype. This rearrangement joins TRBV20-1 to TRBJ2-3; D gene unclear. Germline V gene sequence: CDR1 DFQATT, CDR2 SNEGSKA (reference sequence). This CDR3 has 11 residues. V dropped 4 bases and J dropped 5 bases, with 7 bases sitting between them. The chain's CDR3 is CSAIRRDTQYF. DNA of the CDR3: TGCAGTGCTATACGGCGAGATACGCAGTATTTT.

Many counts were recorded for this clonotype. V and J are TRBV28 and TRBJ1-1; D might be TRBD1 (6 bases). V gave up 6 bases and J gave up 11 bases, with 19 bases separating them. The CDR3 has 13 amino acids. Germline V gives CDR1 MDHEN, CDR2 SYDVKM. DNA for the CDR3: TGTGCCAGCAGAGGGTACGGGGGCGGTTGGGCTTTCTTT. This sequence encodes CASRGYGGGWAFF.

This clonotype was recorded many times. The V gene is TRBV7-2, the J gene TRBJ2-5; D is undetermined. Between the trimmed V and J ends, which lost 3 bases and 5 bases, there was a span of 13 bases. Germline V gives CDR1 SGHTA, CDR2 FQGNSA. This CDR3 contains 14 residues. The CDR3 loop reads CASSFRAPGETQYF. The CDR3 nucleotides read TGTGCCAGCAGCTTTCGGGCCCCTGGGGAGACCCAGTACTTC.

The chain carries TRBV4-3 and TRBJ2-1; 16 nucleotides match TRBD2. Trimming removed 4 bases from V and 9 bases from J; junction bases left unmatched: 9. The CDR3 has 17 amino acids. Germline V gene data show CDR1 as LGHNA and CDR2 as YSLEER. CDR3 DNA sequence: TGCGCCAGCAGCCGTCAGGGACTAGCGGGAGGGCCTGGTGAGCAGTTCTTC. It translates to CASSRQGLAGGPGEQFF.

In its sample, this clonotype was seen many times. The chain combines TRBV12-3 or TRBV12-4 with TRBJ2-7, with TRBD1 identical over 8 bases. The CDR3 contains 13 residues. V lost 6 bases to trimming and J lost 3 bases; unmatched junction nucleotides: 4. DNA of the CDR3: TGTGCCAGCAGGCCTACAGGGGGCTACGAGCAGTACTTC. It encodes CASRPTGGYEQYF.

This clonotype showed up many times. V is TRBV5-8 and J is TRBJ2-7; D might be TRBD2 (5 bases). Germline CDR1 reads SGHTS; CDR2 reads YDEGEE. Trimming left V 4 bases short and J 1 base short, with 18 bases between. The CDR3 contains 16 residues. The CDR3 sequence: CASSQDFGGPSYEQYF. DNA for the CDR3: TGTGCCAGCAGCCAGGACTTTGGCGGGCCTTCCTACGAGCAGTACTTC.